A selection of T cell receptor beta chains follows, all from one sample in a study of shared clonotypes between healthy human individuals. Assay: immunoSEQ multiplex PCR; the TCRdb copy retains only in-frame clones and omits some. The data contain about 2.3 million clones, 85% to 95% of them singletons. Source material: naive CD4+ T cells from PBMCs. All receptors come from a man between 18 and 29 years old in good health. Some clones in this sample may be carry-over from other donors' samples. CDR3s leave out the opening cysteine and the closing phenylalanine or tryptophan. The size of a clone is reported for some rows only, either as once, few or many, or as a class for expanded clones.

-	TRBV28	TRBJ2-3	ASSSVGRAGDTQY
-	TRBV7-3	TRBJ2-5	ASSPVGGRIGETQY
-	TRBV7-8	TRBJ1-2	ASSLAGGLGYGYT
-	TRBV28	TRBJ2-6	ASSSYRTSTHSGANVLT
-	TRBV27	TRBJ2-2	ATRGFGELF
once	TRBV7-9	TRBJ1-1	ASSLSRNTEAF
-	TRBV2	TRBJ1-5	ASSGTGGNQPQH
-	TRBV19	TRBJ2-2	ASSIIRMAGELF
-	TRBV29-1	TRBJ2-2	SVLTITGELF
-	TRBV5-1	TRBJ2-3	ASSLNRPTDTQY
-	TRBV30	TRBJ2-5	AWSVMGQETQY
once	TRBV5-4	TRBJ1-1	ASSLPGGGTEAF
-	TRBV7-9	TRBJ2-1	ASSFAGGGEQF
-	TRBV7-3	TRBJ2-7	ASSLNSGSYEQY
-	TRBV4-1	TRBJ2-1	ASSQVGSTTSTRF
-	TRBV27	TRBJ2-2	ASRVTGAHTGELF
-	TRBV18	TRBJ1-3	ASSPILQVPLSGNTIY
-	TRBV18	TRBJ1-1	ASSRFGLMNTEAF
-	TRBV6-1	TRBJ1-4	ASSDGRQNEKLF
-	TRBV19	TRBJ2-5	ASSIQGVLETQY
-	TRBV5-4	TRBJ2-3	ASSLGSGTSTDTQY
once	TRBV5-1	TRBJ2-7	ASSLAVWGDSYEQY
-	TRBV7-9	TRBJ1-2	ASSLILGENYGYT
-	TRBV7-9	TRBJ2-4	ASSAPGLGNIQY
once	TRBV2	TRBJ2-7	ASSGGGEWQY
few	TRBV5-5	TRBJ1-3	ASRRIGGNTIY